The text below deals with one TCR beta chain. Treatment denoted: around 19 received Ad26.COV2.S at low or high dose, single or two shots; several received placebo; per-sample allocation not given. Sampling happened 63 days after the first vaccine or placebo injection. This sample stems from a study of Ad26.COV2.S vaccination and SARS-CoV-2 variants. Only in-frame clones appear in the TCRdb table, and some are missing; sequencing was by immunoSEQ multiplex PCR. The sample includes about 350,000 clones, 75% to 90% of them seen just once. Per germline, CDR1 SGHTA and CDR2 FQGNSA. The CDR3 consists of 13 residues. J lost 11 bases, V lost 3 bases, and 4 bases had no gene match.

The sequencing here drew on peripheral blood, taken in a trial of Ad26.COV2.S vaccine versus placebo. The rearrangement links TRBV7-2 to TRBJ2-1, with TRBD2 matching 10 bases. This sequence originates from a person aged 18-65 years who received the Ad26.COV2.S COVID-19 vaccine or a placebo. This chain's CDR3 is CASSFSSGGKQFF. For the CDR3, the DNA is TGTGCCAGCAGCTTTTCTAGCGGGGGTAAGCAGTTCTTC.